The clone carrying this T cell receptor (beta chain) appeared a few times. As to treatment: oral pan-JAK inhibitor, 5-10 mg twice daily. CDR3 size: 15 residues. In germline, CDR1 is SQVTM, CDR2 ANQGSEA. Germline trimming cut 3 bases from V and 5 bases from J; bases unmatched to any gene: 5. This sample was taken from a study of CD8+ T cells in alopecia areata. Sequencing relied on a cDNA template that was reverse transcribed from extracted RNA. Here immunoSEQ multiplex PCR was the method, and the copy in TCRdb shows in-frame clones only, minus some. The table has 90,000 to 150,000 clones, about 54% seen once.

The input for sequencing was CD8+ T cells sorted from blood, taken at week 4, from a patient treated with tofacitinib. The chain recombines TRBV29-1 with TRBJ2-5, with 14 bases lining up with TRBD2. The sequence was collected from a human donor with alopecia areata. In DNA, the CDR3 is TGCAGCGTTGATGGGACTAGCGGGGGCCGGGAGACCCAGTACTTC. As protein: CSVDGTSGGRETQYF.